This T cell receptor beta chain comes out of a study of T cells in Graves' hyperthyroidism and ophthalmopathy. This clonotype was detected ten times or more. The CDR3 is 13 residues long. Germline V gene sequence: CDR1 MDHEN, CDR2 SYDVKM. V lost 6 bases and J lost 8, with 13 bases in between. The CDR3 regions of TCR beta were amplified from RNA transcripts. A set of HTBI primers served as the primers for a first-round RT-PCR of the TCR CDR3. TCRdb called the multiplex PCR reads again in MiXCR, with one record for every CDR3 protein. The sample lists about 350,000 distinct CDR3 sequences; roughly 15% were seen once.

The chain employs TRBV28 and TRBJ1-4; a weak D match, TRBD1 (5 bases). This clonotype originated in a woman aged 25 to 39 with Graves' hyperthyroidism that later progressed to Graves' ophthalmopathy. What was sequenced was blood. The CDR3 DNA sequence: TGTGCCAGCAGGGTCAGGGAATTGGAAAAACTGTTTTTT. Amino acids: CASRVRELEKLFF.